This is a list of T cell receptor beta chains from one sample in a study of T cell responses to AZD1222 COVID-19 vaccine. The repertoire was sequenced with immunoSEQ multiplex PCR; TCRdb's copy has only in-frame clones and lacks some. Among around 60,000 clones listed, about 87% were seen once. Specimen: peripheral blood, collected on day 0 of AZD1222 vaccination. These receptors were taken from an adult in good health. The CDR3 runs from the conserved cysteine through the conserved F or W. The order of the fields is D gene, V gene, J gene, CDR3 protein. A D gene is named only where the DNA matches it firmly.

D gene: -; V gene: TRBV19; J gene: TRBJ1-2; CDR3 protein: CASSIGDYGYTF
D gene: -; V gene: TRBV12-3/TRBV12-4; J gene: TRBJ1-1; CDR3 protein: CASSFQGGTEAFF
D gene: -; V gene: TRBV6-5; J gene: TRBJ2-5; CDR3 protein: CASRDPLTETQYF
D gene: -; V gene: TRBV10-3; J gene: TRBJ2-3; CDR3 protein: CAIRPGNTDTQYF
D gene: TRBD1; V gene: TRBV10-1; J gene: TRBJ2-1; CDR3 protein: CASSPGQGVSYNEQFF
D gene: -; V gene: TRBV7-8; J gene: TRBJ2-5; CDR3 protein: CASSWGSNVQETQYF
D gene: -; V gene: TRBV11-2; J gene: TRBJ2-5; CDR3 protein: CASSLGGGRETQYF
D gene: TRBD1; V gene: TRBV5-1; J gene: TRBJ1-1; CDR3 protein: CASSAWDRGNTEAFF
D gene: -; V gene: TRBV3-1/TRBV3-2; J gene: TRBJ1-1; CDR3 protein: CASRRGAEAFF
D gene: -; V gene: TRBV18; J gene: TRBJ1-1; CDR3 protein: CASSPGDGFQGAFF
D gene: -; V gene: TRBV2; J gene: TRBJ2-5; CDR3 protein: CASNTRKQETQYF
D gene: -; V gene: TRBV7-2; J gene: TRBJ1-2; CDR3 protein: CASSLARGNGYTF
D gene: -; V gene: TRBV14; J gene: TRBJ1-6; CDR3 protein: CASSEFQGSTNSPLHF
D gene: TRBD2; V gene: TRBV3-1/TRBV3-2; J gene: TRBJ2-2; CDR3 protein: CASSPTSGGFPARELFF
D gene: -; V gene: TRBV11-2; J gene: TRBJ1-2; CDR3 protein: CASSLVSQSDYTF
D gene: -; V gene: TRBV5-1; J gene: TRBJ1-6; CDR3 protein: CASRSEGDSPLHF
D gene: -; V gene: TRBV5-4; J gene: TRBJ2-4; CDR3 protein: CASSLGSGNIQYF
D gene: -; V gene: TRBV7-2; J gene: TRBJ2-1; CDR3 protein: CASSSDRNKQFF
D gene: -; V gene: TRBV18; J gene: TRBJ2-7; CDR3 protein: CASSPLLGEQYF
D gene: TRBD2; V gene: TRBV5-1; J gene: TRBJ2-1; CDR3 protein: CASQTSGGDYNEQFF
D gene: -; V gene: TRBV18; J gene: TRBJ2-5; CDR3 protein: CASSPILQGQETQYF
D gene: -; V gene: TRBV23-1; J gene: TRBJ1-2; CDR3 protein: CASKRGRPYGYTF
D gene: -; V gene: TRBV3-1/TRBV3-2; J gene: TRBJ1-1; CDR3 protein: CASSQLANTEAFF
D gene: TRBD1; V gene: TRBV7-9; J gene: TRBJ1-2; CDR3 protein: CASSLSGQENYGYTF
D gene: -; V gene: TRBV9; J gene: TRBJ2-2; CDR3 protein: CASSVDPGHTGELFF
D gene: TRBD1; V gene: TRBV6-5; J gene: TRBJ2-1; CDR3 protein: CATTGRDRIYNEQFF
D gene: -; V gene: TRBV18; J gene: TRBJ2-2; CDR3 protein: CASSPPGRLISNTGELFF
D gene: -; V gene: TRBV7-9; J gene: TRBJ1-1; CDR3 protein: CASSLAMPVGGRTEAFF
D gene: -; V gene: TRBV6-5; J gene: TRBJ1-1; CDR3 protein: CASSYSQLGMNTEAFF